These 2 T cell receptor beta chains were all obtained from the same sample, sequenced in a study of T-cell memory formation after mild COVID-19. TCRdb reprocessed the 5' RACE reads via MiXCR and lists one record per CDR3 protein. The repertoire includes 180,000 or so distinct CDR3 sequences, approximately 10% of them detected once, and roughly 3.8% sits in the top ten. The sequenced sample consisted of PBMCs or a T cell subset sorted from them (not recorded which). The receptors here all came from a man between 18 and 29 years old who had mild COVID-19 (a few samples of this study predate the infection). Cell type and time point are not known.

There are many counts of this clonotype. The rearrangement joins TRBV9 to TRBJ2-2; 13 nucleotides agree with TRBD2. The J segment lost 5 bases and the V segment lost 0 bases, leaving 10 bases of the junction unmatched. Germline values: CDR1 SGDLS, CDR2 YYNGEE. The CDR3 is made up of 19 amino acids. The CDR3 nucleotides read TGTGCCAGCAGCGTAGCTCCGACTAGCGGGGGGCGGGGTACCGGGGAGCTGTTTTTT. Translated, it gives CASSVAPTSGGRGTGELFF.

This chain links TRBV5-1 with TRBJ1-4, with no clear D. CDR1 SGHRS and CDR2 YFSETQ come from the germline V gene. CDR3 length equals 16 residues. V was cut by 2 bases and J by 2 bases, with 13 bases left in between. The CDR3 DNA is TGCGCCAGCAGCTTCGCCCGTTGGTCTACTAATGAAAAACTGTTTTTT. Protein sequence: CASSFARWSTNEKLFF.